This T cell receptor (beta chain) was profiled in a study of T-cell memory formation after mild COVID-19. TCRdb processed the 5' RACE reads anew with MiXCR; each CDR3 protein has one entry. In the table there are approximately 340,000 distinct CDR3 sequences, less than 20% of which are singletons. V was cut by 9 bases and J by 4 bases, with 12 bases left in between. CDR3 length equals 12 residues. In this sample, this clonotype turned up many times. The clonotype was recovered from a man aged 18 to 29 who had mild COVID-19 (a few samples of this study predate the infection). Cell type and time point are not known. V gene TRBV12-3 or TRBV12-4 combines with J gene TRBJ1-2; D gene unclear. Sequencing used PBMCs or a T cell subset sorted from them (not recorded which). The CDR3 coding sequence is TGTGCCAGTGCAGGTCTTACCTATGGCTACACCTTC. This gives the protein CASAGLTYGYTF.